A single sample is the source of the 30 T cell receptor beta chains below, sequenced in a study of shared clonotypes between healthy human individuals. Method: immunoSEQ multiplex PCR; TCRdb's copy keeps in-frame clones and lacks some. Of about 730,000 clones listed, about two thirds are singletons. Sequencing input: memory CD4+ T cells sorted from blood. As to subset: CD45RA-negative fraction. These receptors were obtained from a woman in her twenties or thirties in good health.

The rearrangement joins TRBV28 to TRBJ2-3; 8 bases align to TRBD1. With V trimmed by 6 bases and J by 5 bases, 10 bases remained unmatched. CDR3 length: 15 amino acids. Germline CDR1 is MDHEN and CDR2 is SYDVKM. CDR3 region: CASRLSGQEGDTQYF. CDR3 bases: TGTGCCAGCAGGCTATCGGGACAGGAGGGAGATACGCAGTATTTT.

The V gene is TRBV2, the J gene TRBJ2-2; the D is unclear. CDR1 is SNHLY, CDR2 FYNNEI, per germline. Trimming removed 5 bases from V and 4 bases from J, with 11 bases in between. The CDR3 is made up of 14 amino acids. This chain's CDR3 is CASSLTRSTGELFF. DNA of the CDR3: TGTGCCAGCAGTCTTACGCGGTCCACCGGGGAGCTGTTTTTT. The whole variable domain, remainder taken from reference TRBV2 and TRBJ2-2, is EPEVTQTPSHQVTQMGQEVILRCVPISNHLYFYWYRQILGQKVEFLVSFYNNEISEKSEIFDDQFSVERPDGSNFTLKIRSTKLEDSAMYFCASSLTRSTGELFFGEGSRLTVL.

V usage is TRBV5-1 and J usage is TRBJ2-2, with 7 bases lining up with TRBD1. The CDR3 extends over 14 amino acids. J gave up 6 bases and V 3 bases, and 5 bases lay outside the gene matches. The germline V gene encodes CDR1 SGHRS and CDR2 YFSETQ. The chain's CDR3 is CASSSQGPAGELFF. In nucleotides, the CDR3 is TGCGCCAGCAGCTCACAGGGGCCGGCCGGGGAGCTGTTTTTT.

This clone was seen more than once but under ten times. The gene calls are TRBV5-1 and TRBJ1-2; D might be TRBD1 (5 bases). V lost 4 bases and J 3 bases, leaving 10 bases between the germline ends. Looked up from germline, CDR1 is SGHRS and CDR2 is YFSETQ. The CDR3 consists of 13 residues. The CDR3 DNA reads as TGCGCCAGCAGCGAAGGACACGACTATGGCTACACCTTC. It is translated as CASSEGHDYGYTF. The complete variable domain, with remaining parts taken from reference TRBV5-1 and TRBJ1-2, reads KAGVTQTPRYLIKTRGQQVTLSCSPISGHRSVSWYQQTPGQGLQFLFEYFSETQRNKGNFPGRFSGRQFSNSRSEMNVSTLELGDSALYLCASSEGHDYGYTFGSGTRLTVV.

The chain combines TRBV6-5 with TRBJ2-7, with D possibly matching TRBD2 (6 bases). With 0 bases removed from V and 3 bases from J, the gap between germline ends came to 15 bases. The CDR3 covers 16 residues. Germline V gene data show CDR1 as MNHEY and CDR2 as SVGAGI. The CDR3 bases are TGTGCCAGCAGTTACTCACACGCCCTGGGGGGCTACGAGCAGTACTTC. Residues: CASSYSHALGGYEQYF.

This chain joins TRBV7-9 and TRBJ1-5; tentative D call: TRBD1 (5 bases). CDR1 and CDR2 from the germline V gene are SEHNR and FQNEAQ (reference sequence). The CDR3 loop spans 15 amino acids. V lost 1 base and J lost 6, with 13 bases in between. CDR3 region: CASSLDAGTGQPQHF. DNA of the CDR3: TGTGCCAGCAGCTTAGATGCGGGGACCGGTCAGCCCCAGCATTTT.

The chain joins TRBV19 to TRBJ1-5, with D tentatively TRBD1 (5 bases). CDR1 is LNHDA, CDR2 SQIVND, per germline (reference sequence). The length of the CDR3 is 15 residues. V lost 0 bases and J 7 bases, leaving 13 bases between the germline ends. CDR3 sequence (DNA): TGTGCCAGTAGTATAGAGCCCCAGGGAGGGCAGCCCCAGCATTTT. Its translation is CASSIEPQGGQPQHF.

A remark on this clone: It differs at one base from a far larger clone, so likely a read error. This chain joins TRBV18 and TRBJ2-3; 10 nucleotides line up with TRBD2. The CDR3 covers 15 residues. CDR1 and CDR2 from the germline V gene are KGHSH and LQKENI. CDR3 in amino acids: CASPPGLAGADTQYF. The CDR3 DNA reads TGTGCCAGCCCACCAGGCCTAGCGGGAGCAGATACGCAGTATTTT. The variable domain in full, with the rest retrieved from reference TRBV18 and TRBJ2-3, is NAGVMQNPRHLVRRRGQEARLRCSPMKGHSHVYWYRQLPEEGLKFMVYLQKENIIDESGMPKERFSAEFPKEGPSILRIQQVVRGDSAAYFCASPPGLAGADTQYFGPGTRLTVL.

CDR3 protein: CAWNQPGTQPQHF. As DNA, the CDR3 is TGTGCCTGGAACCAACCGGGCACTCAGCCCCAGCATTTT. The V call is TRBV30, the J call TRBJ1-5; D is unresolved. V shed 4 bases and J shed 6 bases, with 13 bases lying between them. Germline assignment: CDR1 GTSNPN and CDR2 SVGIG (reference sequence). The CDR3 has 13 amino acids. The full variable domain, with the rest looked up from reference TRBV30 and TRBJ1-5, is SQTIHQWPATLVQPVGSPLSLECTVEGTSNPNLYWYRQAAGRGLQLLFYSVGIGQISSEVPQNLSASRPQDRQFILSSKKLLLSDSGFYLCAWNQPGTQPQHFGDGTRLSIL.

The gene calls are TRBV2 and TRBJ2-7, with 8 bases aligning to TRBD2. Looked up from germline, CDR1 is SNHLY and CDR2 is FYNNEI. The CDR3 totals 15 residues. V was clipped by 4 bases and J by 6 bases; unmatched bases: 11. The CDR3 DNA is TGTGCCAGCAGTGGACGGACAGCGGGAGCCCCCGAGCAGTACTTC. This encodes CASSGRTAGAPEQYF.

This clone was picked up one time. V is TRBV11-2 and J is TRBJ2-7; 7 bases are a match to TRBD2. V lost 1 base and J lost 5; bases outside the gene matches: 8. Germline CDR1 is SGHAT and CDR2 is FQNNGV. This CDR3 comprises 15 residues. CDR3 residues: CASSLAGEGHDEQYF. For the CDR3, the DNA is TGTGCCAGCAGCTTAGCGGGGGAGGGCCATGACGAGCAGTACTTC. Variable domain in full (rest from reference TRBV11-2 and TRBJ2-7): EAGVAQSPRYKIIEKRQSVAFWCNPISGHATLYWYQQILGQGPKLLIQFQNNGVVDDSQLPKDRFSAERLKGVDSTLKIQPAKLEDSAVYLCASSLAGEGHDEQYFGPGTRLTVT.

This CDR3 reads CASSPTGVETQYF. CDR3 DNA sequence: TGTGCCAGCAGTCCTACAGGGGTGGAGACCCAGTACTTC. The chain couples TRBV28 to TRBJ2-5, with 7 bases that match TRBD1. V lost 5 bases to trimming and J lost 5 bases; unmatched junction nucleotides: 5. The CDR3 is made up of 13 amino acids. Germline assignment: CDR1 MDHEN and CDR2 SYDVKM.

The chain is built from TRBV6-5 and TRBJ2-3; 7 nucleotides match TRBD2. The CDR3 length is 16 residues. Looked up from germline, CDR1 is MNHEY and CDR2 is SVGAGI. Trimming cost V 0 bases and J 3 bases; bases outside gene matches: 6. CDR3 region: CASSYSYGRRTDTQYF. The CDR3 DNA is TGTGCCAGCAGTTACTCGTACGGGAGGAGGACAGATACGCAGTATTTT.

V gene TRBV21-1 combines with J gene TRBJ1-5; no DNA check was done on the table's D call, TRBD1. TRBV21-1 is termed a pseudogene. CDR3 length: 16 residues. CDR3 nucleotide sequence: TGTGCCAGCAGCAAAGCCGAGGACAGGGCGGATCAGCCCCAGCATTTT. Protein: CASSKAEDRADQPQHF.

V gene TRBV5-8 combines with J gene TRBJ2-3; TRBD2 aligns across 8 bases. This CDR3 contains 15 residues. V lost 4 bases and J lost 2; bases outside the gene matches: 6. From germline, CDR1 is SGHTS and CDR2 YDEGEE. CDR3 residues: CASSPLAGPTDTQYF. The CDR3 region has the DNA TGTGCCAGCAGCCCTCTAGCGGGTCCCACAGATACGCAGTATTTT. The full variable domain, rest sourced from reference TRBV5-8 and TRBJ2-3, is EAGVTQSPTHLIKTRGQQATLRCSPISGHTSVYWYQQALGLGLQFLLWYDEGEERNRGNFPPRFSGRQFPNYSSELNVNALELEDSALYLCASSPLAGPTDTQYFGPGTRLTVL.

This clone was seen once. The gene calls are TRBV15 and TRBJ1-4; D is unresolved. Germline lookup yields CDR1 LNHNV and CDR2 YYDKDF (reference sequence). The CDR3 totals 14 residues. Trimming shortened V by 0 bases and J by 7 bases, and 9 bases separated the two germline ends. The CDR3 reads CATSRDWGSEKLFF. In DNA, the CDR3 is TGTGCCACCAGCAGAGATTGGGGAAGTGAAAAACTGTTTTTT.

The rearrangement links TRBV5-8 to TRBJ2-2, with D uncertain. The CDR3 sequence is 14 residues long. V lost 1 base and J 0 bases, leaving 4 bases between the germline ends. CDR1 and CDR2 from the germline V gene are SGHTS and YDEGEE. CDR3 sequence (DNA): TGTGCCAGCAGCTTGTCTGCGAACACCGGGGAGCTGTTTTTT. Protein: CASSLSANTGELFF. The full variable domain, with the rest looked up from reference TRBV5-8 and TRBJ2-2, is EAGVTQSPTHLIKTRGQQATLRCSPISGHTSVYWYQQALGLGLQFLLWYDEGEERNRGNFPPRFSGRQFPNYSSELNVNALELEDSALYLCASSLSANTGELFFGEGSRLTVL.

J is TRBJ1-2 and V is TRBV4-1; 9 positions agree with TRBD1. Germline V lookup: CDR1 MGHRA, CDR2 YSYEKL. This CDR3 is 15 amino acids long. Trimming cost V 4 bases and J 7 bases; bases outside gene matches: 10. The CDR3 protein is CASSRVVQGAAGYTF. Here the CDR3 DNA reads TGCGCCAGCAGCCGAGTCGTACAGGGGGCCGCTGGCTACACCTTC.

This clone appeared many times. J is TRBJ1-1 and V is TRBV9; TRBD1 might be the D (6 bases). V was pared by 3 bases and J by 2 bases, with 17 bases between. The CDR3 runs 16 residues. Germline V CDR1 and CDR2: SGDLS, YYNGEE. The CDR3 coding sequence is TGTGCCAGCAGCGCCATACCGACAGGACTTAACACTGAAGCTTTCTTT. As protein: CASSAIPTGLNTEAFF.

This chain connects TRBV9 to TRBJ2-7; D remains unclear. Trimming pared 4 bases from V and 6 bases from J, leaving 32 bases between. CDR1 and CDR2 from the germline V gene are SGDLS and YYNGEE. This CDR3 comprises 19 residues. The CDR3 sequence is CASSPSVARMGFLGGEQYF. As DNA, the CDR3 is TGTGCCAGCAGCCCAAGCGTGGCCCGGATGGGGTTCCTCGGCGGCGAGCAGTACTTC. Drawing the rest from reference TRBV9 and TRBJ2-7, the complete variable domain is DSGVTQTPKHLITATGQRVTLRCSPRSGDLSVYWYQQSLDQGLQFLIQYYNGEERAKGNILERFSAQQFPDLHSELNLSSLELGDSALYFCASSPSVARMGFLGGEQYFGPGTRLTVT.

The J gene is TRBJ2-5, the V gene TRBV7-8; 7 nucleotides match TRBD1. The CDR3 has 14 amino acids. J was trimmed by 1 base and V by 4 bases; bases with no gene match: 3. Germline CDR1 reads SGHVS; CDR2 reads FQNEAQ. CDR3 DNA: TGTGCCAGCAGCTCAGGGACAGTCCAAGAGACCCAGTACTTC. Its translation: CASSSGTVQETQYF.

This clone was seen many times. The chain links TRBV5-4 to TRBJ2-2, with 12 bases matching TRBD2. Per germline, CDR1 SGHNT and CDR2 YYREEE (reference sequence). V lost 5 bases to trimming and J lost 4 bases; unmatched junction nucleotides: 9. CDR3 length: 17 residues. CDR3 sequence reads: CASSFGTSGLLTGELFF. In DNA, the CDR3 is TGTGCCAGCAGTTTTGGGACTAGCGGGCTCCTCACCGGGGAGCTGTTTTTT. The complete variable domain, with remaining parts taken from reference TRBV5-4 and TRBJ2-2, reads ETGVTQSPTHLIKTRGQQVTLRCSSQSGHNTVSWYQQALGQGPQFIFQYYREEENGRGNFPPRFSGLQFPNYSSELNVNALELDDSALYLCASSFGTSGLLTGELFFGEGSRLTVL.

The gene calls are TRBV4-2 and TRBJ2-2, with D hard to call. The V and J ends lost 1 base and 3 bases respectively, with 9 bases between them. Germline CDR1 is LGHNA and CDR2 is YNFKEQ. The CDR3 extends over 15 amino acids. The CDR3 here is CASSQGVVYTGELFF. DNA for the CDR3: TGTGCCAGCAGCCAAGGAGTAGTATACACCGGGGAGCTGTTTTTT.

V and J are TRBV28 and TRBJ1-1, with D tentatively TRBD1 (5 bases). This CDR3 is 16 amino acids long. CDR1 is MDHEN, CDR2 SYDVKM, per germline. V lost 6 bases and J 6 bases, leaving 23 bases between the germline ends. Here the CDR3 reads CASSPWDSSGKSEAFF. DNA for the CDR3: TGTGCCAGCAGCCCATGGGACTCCTCTGGCAAGTCTGAAGCTTTCTTT.

The chain has TRBV9 and TRBJ2-7; possible D gene TRBD2, 6 bases. This CDR3 is built from 15 residues. Trimming took 2 bases from V and 0 from J, leaving 12 bases between them. Germline loops: CDR1 SGDLS, CDR2 YYNGEE. In nucleotides, the CDR3 is TGTGCCAGCAGCGTGAGCGGAGGGAGCTCCTACGAGCAGTACTTC. It yields the protein CASSVSGGSSYEQYF.

This clone was seen ten or more times. The chain combines TRBV19 with TRBJ2-1; D uncertain. CDR3 length equals 11 residues. V was pared by 7 bases and J by 15 bases, with 16 bases between. Germline V lookup: CDR1 LNHDA, CDR2 SQIVND (reference sequence). CDR3 loop: CASKDKRGLFF. DNA of the CDR3: TGTGCCAGTAAGGATAAGCGCGGCCTGTTCTTC.

V and J are TRBV7-8 and TRBJ1-3; 10 bases agree with TRBD1. CDR1 SGHVS and CDR2 FQNEAQ come from the germline V gene. V gave up 3 bases and J gave up 0 bases; unmatched junction bases: 8. The CDR3 is 18 amino acids. The CDR3 region has the DNA TGTGCCAGCAGCTTTAATTCGGGACAGGGGTACTCTGGAAACACCATATATTTT. As protein: CASSFNSGQGYSGNTIYF. Based on the CDR3 plus reference TRBV7-8 and TRBJ1-3, the full variable domain is GAGVSQSPRYKVAKRGQDVALRCDPISGHVSLFWYQQALGQGPEFLTYFQNEAQLDKSGLPSDRFFAERPEGSVSTLKIQRTQQEDSAVYLCASSFNSGQGYSGNTIYFGEGSWLTVV.

The gene calls are TRBV7-9 and TRBJ2-1; D is possibly TRBD2 (6 bases). This CDR3 region has 14 residues. Trimming left V 11 bases short and J 4 bases short, with 18 bases between. CDR1 SEHNR and CDR2 FQNEAQ come from the germline V gene (reference sequence). The CDR3 DNA follows: TGTGCCGGCCTAAACTCCGGGAGTTACAATGAGCAGTTCTTC. Its translation is CAGLNSGSYNEQFF.

This clone has a single count. The J gene is TRBJ2-2, the V gene TRBV27, with D possibly matching TRBD2 (5 bases). V was pared by 3 bases and J by 4 bases, with 12 bases between. The CDR3 loop spans 15 amino acids. Germline V gives CDR1 MNHEY, CDR2 SMNVEV (reference sequence). The CDR3 DNA reads TGTGCCAGCAGTTTCAACTCCCGGGGCACCGGGGAGCTGTTTTTT. Its protein product is CASSFNSRGTGELFF.

V usage is TRBV11-2 and J usage is TRBJ2-3; 10 nucleotides match TRBD2. The CDR3 contains 15 residues. Unmatched junction bases numbered 7, after V lost 1 base and J lost 9 bases. CDR1 is SGHAT, CDR2 FQNNGV, per germline. The CDR3 sequence is CASSLGLAGVKTQYF. In nucleotides, the CDR3 is TGTGCCAGCAGCTTAGGGCTAGCGGGAGTAAAGACGCAGTATTTT.